A single sample is the source of the 14 T cell receptor beta chains below, sequenced in a study of Ad26.COV2.S vaccination and SARS-CoV-2 variants. Profiling relied on immunoSEQ multiplex PCR, and the TCRdb table lists in-frame clones only, not all of them. The table lists about 410,000 clones, around 91% of them singletons. Treatment noted: roughly 19 received Ad26.COV2.S at low or high dose, single or two shots; several received placebo; per-sample allocation not given. Following the first vaccine or placebo injection, samples were taken on day 63. This sample comprised peripheral blood, obtained in a trial of Ad26.COV2.S vaccine versus placebo. Every receptor here comes from a person between 18 and 65 years old who received the Ad26.COV2.S COVID-19 vaccine or a placebo.

Comment on this clone: Other DNA sequences of this sample code for an identical CDR3. The chain recombines TRBV6-2 or TRBV6-3 with TRBJ1-5, with D uncertain. The CDR3 has 14 residues. Trimming cost V 4 bases and J 1 base, with 8 bases left between them. Germline assignment: CDR1 MNHEY and CDR2 SVGEGT. CDR3 residues: CASSSPDSNQPQHF. The CDR3 DNA follows: TGTGCCAGCAGTTCCCCCGACAGCAATCAGCCCCAGCATTTT.

The chain couples TRBV15 to TRBJ2-5; possibly TRBD1 for D (6 bases). The CDR3 contains 13 residues. V was cut by 3 bases and J by 6 bases, with 11 bases left in between. The germline CDR1 and CDR2 sequences are LNHNV and YYDKDF (reference sequence). CDR3 loop: CATSSTGSKTQYF. In DNA form, the CDR3 reads TGTGCCACCAGCAGTACAGGGTCAAAGACCCAGTACTTC.

V and J are TRBV19 and TRBJ2-1; unclear D gene. Deletions cut 0 bases from V and 9 bases from J, with 9 bases between. CDR1 LNHDA and CDR2 SQIVND come from the germline V gene (reference sequence). The CDR3 totals 13 residues. CDR3 coding DNA: TGTGCCAGTAGTATAGATTCGTTGTCTGAGCAGTTCTTC. Protein product: CASSIDSLSEQFF.

The V call is TRBV28, the J call TRBJ1-2; 10 bases agree with TRBD1. The length of the CDR3 is 15 residues. Germline lookup yields CDR1 MDHEN and CDR2 SYDVKM. V was clipped by 5 bases and J by 4 bases; unmatched bases: 7. CDR3 amino acids: CASSTWDRGAYGYTF. CDR3 bases: TGTGCCAGCAGTACTTGGGACAGGGGTGCCTATGGCTACACCTTC.

This rearrangement joins TRBV3-1 (or the pseudogene TRBV3-2) to TRBJ1-6, with D tentatively TRBD1 (5 bases). Per the germline V gene, CDR1 is LGHDT and CDR2 is YNNKEL (reference sequence). Trimming removed 1 base from V and 7 bases from J, with 11 bases in between. This CDR3 has 15 amino acids. The chain's CDR3 is CASSQVAGTNSPLHF. The DNA of the CDR3 is TGTGCCAGCAGCCAAGTGGCAGGGACCAATTCACCCCTCCACTTT.

The V and J genes are TRBV5-6 and TRBJ1-2; D uncertain. Germline lookup yields CDR1 SGHDT and CDR2 YYEEEE. Deletions cut 1 base from V and 6 bases from J, with 13 bases between. The CDR3 loop spans 14 amino acids. The CDR3 sequence is CASSLSGLEDGYTF. CDR3 in DNA: TGTGCCAGCAGCTTGTCAGGCCTAGAAGATGGCTACACCTTC.

The V and J genes are TRBV5-8 and TRBJ2-2; 15 nucleotides agree with TRBD2. Trimming removed 4 bases from V and 6 bases from J; junction bases left unmatched: 10. The CDR3 has 18 amino acids. CDR1 is SGHTS, CDR2 YDEGEE, per germline. This CDR3 is CASSRGLAGGPGAGELFF. In DNA form, the CDR3 reads TGTGCCAGCAGCCGCGGACTAGCGGGAGGGCCGGGAGCCGGGGAGCTGTTTTTT. Complete variable domain (other parts from reference TRBV5-8 and TRBJ2-2): EAGVTQSPTHLIKTRGQQATLRCSPISGHTSVYWYQQALGLGLQFLLWYDEGEERNRGNFPPRFSGRQFPNYSSELNVNALELEDSALYLCASSRGLAGGPGAGELFFGEGSRLTVL.

The gene calls are TRBV6-1 and TRBJ2-7, with TRBD2 identical over 9 bases. V was clipped by 2 bases and J by 6 bases; unmatched bases: 11. CDR3 length equals 16 residues. Germline V gene sequence: CDR1 MNHNS, CDR2 SASEGT. The DNA for the CDR3 is TGTGCCAGCAGTGAAACCCTCAGCGGGAGGATCGGCGAGCAGTACTTC. Residues: CASSETLSGRIGEQYF.

The chain links TRBV28 to TRBJ2-7; D tentatively reads TRBD1 or TRBD2 (5 bases each). Between the trimmed V and J ends, which lost 7 bases and 3 bases, there was a span of 16 bases. Per the germline V gene, CDR1 is MDHEN and CDR2 is SYDVKM. The CDR3 contains 14 residues. The DNA of the CDR3 is TGTGCCAGCAAACAAACGGGACGGCTCTACGAGCAGTACTTC. This translates into CASKQTGRLYEQYF. The whole variable domain, filled in from reference TRBV28 and TRBJ2-7, reads DVKVTQSSRYLVKRTGEKVFLECVQDMDHENMFWYRQDPGLGLRLIYFSYDVKMKEKGDIPEGYSVSREKKERFSLILESASTNQTSMYLCASKQTGRLYEQYFGPGTRLTVT.

The chain carries TRBV6-5 and TRBJ1-4, with a possible D match to TRBD1 (5 bases). The CDR3 is 14 residues long. Germline values: CDR1 MNHEY, CDR2 SVGAGI. V lost 5 bases and J 8 bases, leaving 15 bases between the germline ends. For the CDR3, the DNA is TGTGCCAGCAGTCGGTCCAGGGCTGACGAAAAACTGTTTTTT. Its protein product is CASSRSRADEKLFF.

A few counts support this clone. This chain connects TRBV5-6 to TRBJ2-5, with D tentatively TRBD2 (7 bases). In germline, CDR1 is SGHDT, CDR2 YYEEEE. The CDR3 contains 14 residues. V was pared by 3 bases and J by 4 bases, with 13 bases between. This CDR3 is CASSSRGGLETQYF. CDR3 in DNA: TGTGCCAGCAGCTCTAGGGGGGGCTTAGAGACCCAGTACTTC.

This chain connects TRBV11-3 to TRBJ2-7; the match to TRBD1 covers 8 bases. CDR3 size: 15 residues. Germline V lookup: CDR1 SGHNT, CDR2 YENEEA. Trimming removed 5 bases from V and 4 bases from J; junction bases left unmatched: 10. The CDR3 nucleotides read TGTGCCAGCAGCCCCCGGGACAGGCCCCCTTACGAGCAGTACTTC. Its protein is CASSPRDRPPYEQYF.

The chain joins TRBV6-5 to TRBJ2-3; no firm D call. There are 15 residues in the CDR3. Germline-derived CDR1 and CDR2 are MNHEY and SVGAGI. V was clipped by 6 bases and J by 2 bases, with 15 bases between them. This chain's CDR3 is CASSHSSSYTDTQYF. The CDR3 DNA sequence: TGTGCCAGCAGCCACTCTTCTTCATACACAGATACGCAGTATTTT.

J is TRBJ2-5 and V is TRBV3-1 (or the pseudogene TRBV3-2), with D perhaps matching TRBD1 (6 bases). V lost 3 bases and J lost 13, with 15 bases in between. This CDR3 region has 12 residues. CDR1 LGHDT and CDR2 YNNKEL come from the germline V gene (reference sequence). The CDR3 region is CASSHSQGMGYF. The CDR3 DNA follows: TGTGCCAGCAGCCACAGCCAGGGGATGGGGTACTTC.